This record covers a single T cell receptor (beta chain). No antigen is known for it. CDR3 length: 16 residues. The V gene end was trimmed by 3 bases and the J gene end by 1 base; junction bases not matched to a gene: 2. CDR1 and CDR2 from the germline V gene are SGDLS and YYNGEE. These data belong to a study of fetal regulatory T cell absence and autoimmunity. Study results and limitations: Pancreas TCRs were oligoclonally enriched versus cord blood, some clones over 95-fold.

The survey-level immunoSEQ assay was used. Measured with immunoSEQ multiplex PCR; TCRdb has only the in-frame clones, and not every one. This table has 85,000 to 100,000 clones, roughly 70% appearing once. This TCR was sampled from a male donor with IPEX syndrome. The chain couples TRBV9 to TRBJ2-1; TRBD2 matches at 12 bases. Sequencing used pancreas tissue. The CDR3 DNA reads TGTGCCAGCAGCGGGACTAGCGGGGAGTCCTACAATGAGCAGTTCTTC. Its translation: CASSGTSGESYNEQFF. Combining the CDR3 with reference TRBV9 and TRBJ2-1 gives the whole variable domain DSGVTQTPKHLITATGQRVTLRCSPRSGDLSVYWYQQSLDQGLQFLIQYYNGEERAKGNILERFSAQQFPDLHSELNLSSLELGDSALYFCASSGTSGESYNEQFFGPGTRLTVL.